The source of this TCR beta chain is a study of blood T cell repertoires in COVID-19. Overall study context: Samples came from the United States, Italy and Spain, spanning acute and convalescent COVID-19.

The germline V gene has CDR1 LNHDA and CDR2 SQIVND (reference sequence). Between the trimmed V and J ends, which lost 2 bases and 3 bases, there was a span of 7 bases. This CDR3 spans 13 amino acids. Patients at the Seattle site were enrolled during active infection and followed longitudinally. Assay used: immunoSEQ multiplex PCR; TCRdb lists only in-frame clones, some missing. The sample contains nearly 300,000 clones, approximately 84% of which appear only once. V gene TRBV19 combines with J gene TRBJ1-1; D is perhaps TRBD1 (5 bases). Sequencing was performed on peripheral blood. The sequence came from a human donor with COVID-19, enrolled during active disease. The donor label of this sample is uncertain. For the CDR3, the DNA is TGTGCCAGTAGTATAAACAGGTACACTGAAGCTTTCTTT. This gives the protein CASSINRYTEAFF.